Each of the 21 T cell receptor beta chains below was sequenced from the same sample in a study of T cell changes during pregnancy in multiple sclerosis. The table came from immunoSEQ multiplex PCR; TCRdb's copy has only in-frame clones and leaves some out. The data hold 38,000 or so clones, with around nine tenths observed a single time. Source: CD8+ T cells from peripheral blood mononuclear cells, taken before pregnancy. These receptors came from a female donor with multiple sclerosis, enrolled in a pregnancy study.

In this sample, this clone turned up once. V and J are TRBV5-4 and TRBJ2-7; TRBD2 matches at 16 bases. The trim removed 4 bases at V and 7 bases at J, leaving 8 bases unmatched. This CDR3 region has 16 residues. Germline V lookup: CDR1 SGHNT, CDR2 YYREEE (reference sequence). The CDR3 loop is CASSPGLAGGPGEQYF. CDR3 DNA: TGTGCCAGCAGCCCGGGACTAGCGGGAGGGCCTGGGGAGCAGTACTTC.

The chain couples TRBV9 to TRBJ2-2; 11 bases fit TRBD2. The CDR3 has 16 amino acids. V lost 7 bases to trimming and J lost 4 bases; unmatched junction nucleotides: 9. Germline CDR1 is SGDLS and CDR2 is YYNGEE. CDR3 region: CASYPTSGTSTGELFF. CDR3 bases: TGTGCCAGCTACCCGACTAGCGGGACAAGCACCGGGGAGCTGTTTTTT.

The chain has TRBV7-9 and TRBJ2-1; 8 bases line up with TRBD2. The CDR3 consists of 17 residues. J lost 9 bases, V lost 4 bases, and 17 bases had no gene match. Germline CDR1 SEHNR, CDR2 FQNEAQ (reference sequence). Here the CDR3 reads CASSYLGAPGGPTEQFF. CDR3 nucleotide sequence: TGTGCCAGCAGCTACCTAGGAGCGCCGGGAGGGCCGACTGAGCAGTTCTTC.

This sequence joins TRBV10-3 and TRBJ2-1; 7 bases map to TRBD2. Trimming took 0 bases from V and 7 from J; bases not matched to a gene: 6. This CDR3 has 15 amino acids. Looked up from germline, CDR1 is ENHRY and CDR2 is SYGVKD. In DNA, the CDR3 is TGTGCCATCAGTGAGTCTACGGGAGGTGGGAATGAGCAGTTCTTC. The encoded protein is CAISESTGGGNEQFF.

The CDR3 sequence: CASSQVAGGPQEQYF. CDR3 nucleotides: TGTGCCAGCAGCCAAGTAGCGGGAGGGCCTCAAGAGCAGTACTTC. This chain connects TRBV4-2 to TRBJ2-7, with TRBD2 identical over 11 bases. V lost 1 base and J lost 7; bases outside the gene matches: 6. The length of the CDR3 is 15 residues. CDR1 and CDR2 from the germline V gene are LGHNA and YNFKEQ.

The rearrangement joins TRBV28 to TRBJ2-1, with 12 positions matching TRBD2. Trimming cost V 7 bases and J 7 bases; bases outside gene matches: 8. Per the germline V gene, CDR1 is MDHEN and CDR2 is SYDVKM. CDR3 size: 15 residues. The DNA for the CDR3 is TGTGCCAGCAACCAAAAGACTAGCGGGGGAAATGAGCAGTTCTTC. Translated, it gives CASNQKTSGGNEQFF.

The rearrangement joins TRBV28 to TRBJ1-5, with a tentative D call TRBD1 (5 bases). Trimming pared 6 bases from V and 0 bases from J, leaving 9 bases between. This CDR3 comprises 14 residues. Germline V gene data show CDR1 as MDHEN and CDR2 as SYDVKM. DNA of the CDR3: TGTGCCAGCAGCCAGGGTTATAGCAATCAGCCCCAGCATTTT. The encoded protein is CASSQGYSNQPQHF. Supplemented by reference TRBV28 and TRBJ1-5, the full variable domain reads DVKVTQSSRYLVKRTGEKVFLECVQDMDHENMFWYRQDPGLGLRLIYFSYDVKMKEKGDIPEGYSVSREKKERFSLILESASTNQTSMYLCASSQGYSNQPQHFGDGTRLSIL.

This chain uses TRBV27 with TRBJ1-1, with D possibly being TRBD1 (5 bases). CDR3 length: 15 residues. V was pared by 5 bases and J by 0 bases, with 13 bases between. The V gene's germline CDR1 is MNHEY and CDR2 SMNVEV (reference sequence). The CDR3, as DNA: TGTGCCAGCAGTCCCCGCAGGGAACTGAACACTGAAGCTTTCTTT. Its protein is CASSPRRELNTEAFF.

This chain links TRBV9 with TRBJ2-3, with 8 positions matching TRBD2. Germline V gene lookup returns CDR1 SGDLS and CDR2 YYNGEE. This CDR3 contains 17 residues. The J segment lost 3 bases and the V segment lost 4 bases, leaving 13 bases of the junction unmatched. CDR3 sequence: CASSHPKSGSWTDTQYF. CDR3 DNA: TGTGCCAGCAGCCATCCTAAAAGCGGGAGTTGGACAGATACGCAGTATTTT.

The chain is built from TRBV5-4 and TRBJ1-1; D not certain. CDR1 SGHNT and CDR2 YYREEE come from the germline V gene (reference sequence). Trimming stripped 2 bases from V and 4 bases from J, with 3 bases between. The CDR3 is 11 amino acids. The CDR3 sequence: CASSFGTEAFF. The CDR3 region has the DNA TGTGCCAGCAGCTTCGGCACTGAAGCTTTCTTT. Supplemented by reference TRBV5-4 and TRBJ1-1, the full variable domain reads ETGVTQSPTHLIKTRGQQVTLRCSSQSGHNTVSWYQQALGQGPQFIFQYYREEENGRGNFPPRFSGLQFPNYSSELNVNALELDDSALYLCASSFGTEAFFGQGTRLTVV.

DNA for the CDR3: TGTGCCAGCAGCTTGGCGGGACAGGAACTGTTTTTT. This encodes CASSLAGQELFF. The chain links TRBV5-4 to TRBJ1-4; 8 bases agree with TRBD1. CDR1 is SGHNT, CDR2 YYREEE, per germline (reference sequence). Trimming at V came to 0 bases and at J to 12 bases, leaving 1 base not matched to a gene. This CDR3 contains 12 residues.

This clone turned up a few times. The chain uses TRBV27 and TRBJ1-2; D is unresolved. Germline values: CDR1 MNHEY, CDR2 SMNVEV (reference sequence). V shed 4 bases and J shed 8 bases, with 11 bases lying between them. CDR3 length: 12 residues. CDR3 nucleotides: TGTGCCAGCAGTTCGTTAGGAGGAGGCTACACCTTC. It translates to CASSSLGGGYTF.

The gene calls are TRBV11-3 and TRBJ2-1, with 8 bases matching TRBD2. Germline V gene sequence: CDR1 SGHNT, CDR2 YENEEA. The CDR3 runs to 13 residues. Trimming cost V 1 base and J 9 bases; bases outside gene matches: 2. The CDR3 DNA is TGTGCCAGCAGCTTAGCTAGCGGGTTTGAGCAGTTCTTC. This encodes CASSLASGFEQFF.

The chain joins TRBV7-8 to TRBJ1-1, with D tentatively TRBD1 (5 bases). Trimming cost V 10 bases and J 0 bases, with 12 bases left between them. Germline loops: CDR1 SGHVS, CDR2 FQNEAQ. The CDR3 length is 13 residues. CDR3: CAIGGVMNTEAFF. The CDR3 coding sequence is TGTGCCATCGGGGGGGTAATGAACACTGAAGCTTTCTTT.

This chain joins TRBV9 and TRBJ1-3; TRBD1 matches at 8 bases. Germline V lookup: CDR1 SGDLS, CDR2 YYNGEE. The CDR3 spans 16 residues. V was clipped by 2 bases and J by 3 bases; unmatched bases: 7. The CDR3 spells CASSVLGQEGGNTIYF. The CDR3 DNA reads as TGTGCCAGCAGCGTCCTGGGACAGGAAGGTGGAAACACCATATATTTT.

V gene TRBV28 combines with J gene TRBJ2-3; D is possibly TRBD2 (6 bases). V was trimmed by 9 bases and J by 2 bases, leaving 15 bases between them. The CDR3 runs 14 residues. Per germline, CDR1 MDHEN and CDR2 SYDVKM. CDR3 DNA sequence: TGTGCCAGTGGAGGGGTTACCATCACAGATACGCAGTATTTT. Encoded protein: CASGGVTITDTQYF.

V and J are TRBV15 and TRBJ2-7; TRBD2 agrees at 9 bases. J gave up 3 bases and V 1 base, and 7 bases lay outside the gene matches. Germline V gene data show CDR1 as LNHNV and CDR2 as YYDKDF (reference sequence). The CDR3 covers 16 residues. The CDR3 reads CATSRGVSGRNYEQYF. The DNA for the CDR3 is TGTGCCACCAGCAGAGGGGTTAGCGGGAGAAACTACGAGCAGTACTTC.

The chain is built from TRBV5-2 and TRBJ2-3; TRBD1, the D gene given by the table, was not confirmed from the DNA. TRBV5-2 is a known pseudogene. The CDR3 covers 24 residues. As DNA, the CDR3 is TGTGCCAGCAACTCCTCCCCGGCTCTTGTGGACAGGGGAGACGAGGCCCGTCACTTGGATACGCAGTATTTT. Translating it yields CASNSSPALVDRGDEARHLDTQYF.

J is TRBJ2-2 and V is TRBV6-4; maybe TRBD2 (6 bases). The ends were cut back, 6 bases at V and 1 base at J, with 21 bases in the middle. The CDR3 spans 18 residues. Germline-derived CDR1 and CDR2 are MRHNA and SNTAGT. The CDR3 nucleotides are TGTGCCAGCAGCCCGACAGCCAGTTGGCGGGAGAACACCGGGGAGCTGTTTTTT. This sequence encodes CASSPTASWRENTGELFF.

The V call is TRBV19, the J call TRBJ1-5, with D perhaps TRBD1 (5 bases). V was pared by 2 bases and J by 11 bases, with 16 bases between. CDR3 length: 14 residues. The germline V gene encodes CDR1 LNHDA and CDR2 SQIVND (reference sequence). The CDR3 sequence is CASSIRRVGGAQHF. CDR3 sequence (DNA): TGTGCCAGTAGTATAAGAAGGGTGGGGGGAGCCCAGCATTTT.

This clone was observed once. The chain couples TRBV10-3 to TRBJ2-7; 12 bases agree with TRBD1. The CDR3 sequence is 13 residues long. Looked up from germline, CDR1 is ENHRY and CDR2 is SYGVKD. Trimming cost V 8 bases and J 3 bases; bases outside gene matches: 2. The DNA for the CDR3 is TGTGCCATCGGGACAGGGGGCAACTACGAGCAGTACTTC. Its translation: CAIGTGGNYEQYF.